This TCR beta chain was identified in a study of vaccination effects on CD4 cells after COVID-19. Study-wide results and limits: Mainly new vaccine-induced clones made up the post-vaccine spike-reactive clones in convalescents.

The protocol was immunoSEQ multiplex PCR, while the TCRdb copy is restricted to in-frame clones and leaves out a portion. The sample yields under 55,000 clones, roughly 70% seen once. ViraFEST assay sequencing came after antigen-specific CD4+ T cells were expanded with viral peptide pools. Culture lasted about 11 days before CD4+ T cell isolation. Between March and December 2020, the person had a SARS-CoV-2 infection that PCR confirmed. Concerning this clone: The antigen is not known.

Germline V CDR1 and CDR2: SGHNT, YYREEE (reference sequence). V was pared by 3 bases and J by 8 bases, with 17 bases between. The CDR3 extends over 14 amino acids. The chain has TRBV5-4 and TRBJ1-1, with D possibly TRBD1 on 5 matching bases. This TCR was sampled from a human donor who had a prior SARS-CoV-2 infection. Sequences were derived from CD4+ T cells from PBMCs cultured with a peptide pool, sampled before COVID-19 vaccination. The CDR3, as DNA: TGTGCCAGCAGCTCCGGGGGGTCCAGCGCGGAAGCTTTCTTT. It yields the protein CASSSGGSSAEAFF. The entire variable domain, with the rest obtained from reference TRBV5-4 and TRBJ1-1, is as follows: ETGVTQSPTHLIKTRGQQVTLRCSSQSGHNTVSWYQQALGQGPQFIFQYYREEENGRGNFPPRFSGLQFPNYSSELNVNALELDDSALYLCASSSGGSSAEAFFGQGTRLTVV.